The 20 T cell receptor beta chains presented below share a single source sample, sequenced in a study of CD8+CD57+ T cells in acquired aplastic anemia (dated by TCRdb to 2017 to 2018). Patients chosen for sequencing had shown expansion of CD8+CD57+ cells by flow cytometry. Instrument on record: Illumina HiSeq 2000. Profiling of TCR beta VDJ combinations and CDR3 sequences used genomic DNA as the template. The public sequencing data were trimmed at Q25 with fastp and processed into clonotypes with MiXCR by TCRdb, which kept only in-frame beta chains. A single entry per CDR3 protein holds the most common genes and DNA from its merged rows. In this sample the table shows approximately 150,000 distinct CDR3 sequences, about 45% of which occur a single time. Clones ranked in the top ten supply more than 0.85% of the sample. The specimen sequenced was sorted CD4+, CD8+, or CD8+CD57+ T cells (not recorded which) from PBMCs. The receptors shown here come from a human donor with aplastic anemia.

The rearrangement uses TRBV7-9 and TRBJ2-7, with D tentatively TRBD1 (6 bases). The germline V gene encodes CDR1 SEHNR and CDR2 FQNEAQ (reference sequence). The CDR3 covers 14 residues. The V end lost 5 bases, the J end lost 3 bases, and 14 bases lay between the germline ends. The CDR3 DNA follows: TGTGCCAGCAGCCAACAGGGAATCCACTACGAGCAGTACTTC. As protein: CASSQQGIHYEQYF.

This sequence joins TRBV5-4 and TRBJ2-5; D possibly corresponds to TRBD2 (6 bases). There are 11 residues in the CDR3. V lost 10 bases and J lost 6, with 13 bases in between. The V gene's germline CDR1 is SGHNT and CDR2 YYREEE (reference sequence). The CDR3 is CAGPGGQTQYF. The CDR3 DNA reads TGTGCCGGCCCCGGAGGGCAGACCCAGTACTTC. Full variable domain (outside the CDR3, taken from reference TRBV5-4 and TRBJ2-5): ETGVTQSPTHLIKTRGQQVTLRCSSQSGHNTVSWYQQALGQGPQFIFQYYREEENGRGNFPPRFSGLQFPNYSSELNVNALELDDSALYLCAGPGGQTQYFGPGTRLLVL.

This clonotype occurred many times. The chain is built from TRBV4-3 and TRBJ2-2, with 9 bases that match TRBD2. V lost 6 bases, J lost 0 bases, and 2 bases stayed unmatched. The CDR3 runs to 15 residues. Germline CDR1 reads LGHNA; CDR2 reads YSLEER. The CDR3 here is CASRSSGANTGELFF. Here the CDR3 DNA reads TGCGCCAGCAGGTCTAGCGGGGCGAACACCGGGGAGCTGTTTTTT.

The rearrangement links TRBV7-2 to TRBJ2-7; 11 nucleotides line up with TRBD2. CDR3 length: 15 amino acids. J lost 7 bases, V lost 3 bases, and 8 bases had no gene match. Germline V CDR1 and CDR2: SGHTA, FQGNSA. The DNA for the CDR3 is TGTGCCAGCAGCTTGACTAGCGGGACCTCAGGGGAGCAGTACTTC. Residues: CASSLTSGTSGEQYF.

This clonotype was detected only a few times. Being one base from a much bigger clone, this may be a read error. The chain recombines TRBV7-2 with TRBJ2-5; D might be TRBD1 (5 bases). The V gene's germline CDR1 is SGHTA and CDR2 FQGNSA. The V end lost 4 bases, the J end lost 2 bases, and 11 bases lay between the germline ends. The CDR3 totals 14 residues. The CDR3 DNA sequence: TGTGCCAGCAGCTCCTCCAGGGCACAAGAGACCCAGTACTTC. It translates to CASSSSRAQETQYF.

This clonotype was observed many times. This chain joins TRBV7-9 and TRBJ2-7, with TRBD1 identical over 7 bases. The CDR3 has 14 residues. Trimming cost V 5 bases and J 0 bases; bases outside gene matches: 4. CDR1 and CDR2 (germline): SEHNR, FQNEAQ (reference sequence). CDR3 nucleotides: TGTGCCAGCAGCGGGGGACAGATCTCCTACGAGCAGTACTTC. Translating gives CASSGGQISYEQYF.

The chain couples TRBV5-3 to TRBJ2-1; 11 bases align to TRBD2. TRBV5-3 is given ORF status, its function remaining uncertain. The CDR3 is 16 residues long. CDR3 nucleotide sequence: TGTGCTAGAGACGTAGCGGGGGGGTTCACCTACAATGAGCAGTTCTTC. This sequence encodes CARDVAGGFTYNEQFF.

In its sample, this clonotype was seen many times. This chain connects TRBV7-3 to TRBJ2-3; D possibly corresponds to TRBD2 (6 bases). The V and J ends lost 7 bases and 5 bases respectively, with 19 bases between them. The CDR3 extends over 15 amino acids. Looked up from germline, CDR1 is SGHTA and CDR2 is FQGTGA. The CDR3 DNA is TGTGCCAGCACCCTAAATGGCGGGGCCCTAGATACGCAGTATTTT. Translating it yields CASTLNGGALDTQYF. Complete variable domain (other parts from reference TRBV7-3 and TRBJ2-3): GAGVSQTPSNKVTEKGKYVELRCDPISGHTALYWYRQSLGQGPEFLIYFQGTGAADDSGLPNDRFFAVRPEGSVSTLKIQRTERGDSAVYLCASTLNGGALDTQYFGPGTRLTVL.

This clonotype appeared many times. The genes are TRBV18 and TRBJ1-1; D is undetermined. The V gene lost 4 bases and the J gene lost 3 bases, with 9 bases spanning the gap. CDR3 length equals 13 residues. Germline V gene lookup returns CDR1 KGHSH and CDR2 LQKENI. The CDR3 coding sequence is TGTGCCAGCTCACTTACGAGGGACACTGAAGCTTTCTTT. Protein product: CASSLTRDTEAFF.

This clonotype was seen ten or more times. CDR3: CASSHRGRGTDTQYF. In DNA, the CDR3 is TGTGCCAGCAGCCACAGGGGGCGCGGGACAGATACGCAGTATTTT. This rearrangement joins TRBV5-6 to TRBJ2-3; TRBD1 aligns across 9 bases. CDR1 and CDR2 (germline): SGHDT, YYEEEE. This CDR3 comprises 15 residues. V dropped 4 bases and J dropped 3; count of bases not matched to a gene: 6. The full variable domain, with the rest looked up from reference TRBV5-6 and TRBJ2-3, is DAGVTQSPTHLIKTRGQQVTLRCSPKSGHDTVSWYQQALGQGPQFIFQYYEEEERQRGNFPDRFSGHQFPNYSSELNVNALLLGDSALYLCASSHRGRGTDTQYFGPGTRLTVL.

This clonotype was counted at least ten times. The V call is TRBV19, the J call TRBJ1-6; the D is unclear. Per the germline V gene, CDR1 is LNHDA and CDR2 is SQIVND (reference sequence). Trimming pared 5 bases from V and 3 bases from J, leaving 8 bases between. The CDR3 loop spans 14 amino acids. CDR3 bases: TGTGCCAGTAGTGAGAGTAACTATAATTCACCCCTCCACTTT. Amino acid sequence: CASSESNYNSPLHF.

This clonotype was detected many times. The chain employs TRBV12-3 or TRBV12-4 and TRBJ2-7; possibly TRBD1 or TRBD2 for D (5 bases each). V lost 4 bases to trimming and J lost 3 bases, with 16 bases between them. The CDR3 spans 15 residues. CDR3 coding DNA: TGTGCCAGCAGTTCTATAGGGACCGGTAACTACGAGCAGTACTTC. Translation gives CASSSIGTGNYEQYF.

The chain recombines TRBV7-9 with TRBJ2-5, with 9 bases matching TRBD1. V shed 2 bases, J shed 4 bases, and the junction held 8 bases outside the gene matches. CDR1 SEHNR and CDR2 FQNEAQ come from the germline V gene (reference sequence). CDR3 length equals 16 residues. Written as DNA, the CDR3 is TGTGCCAGCAGCTTACCGACAGGGGGTGATGGAGAGACCCAGTACTTC. Translation: CASSLPTGGDGETQYF.

There are many counts of this clonotype. V is TRBV12-3 or TRBV12-4 and J is TRBJ2-2; unclear D gene. Trimming stripped 5 bases from V and 2 bases from J, with 6 bases between. This CDR3 spans 13 amino acids. CDR3 in amino acids: CASSQINTGELFF. The CDR3 bases are TGTGCCAGCAGTCAAATAAACACCGGGGAGCTGTTTTTT.

The genes are TRBV24-1 and TRBJ2-5; no definite D call. Germline V gene data show CDR1 as KGHDR and CDR2 as SFDVKD. Trimming took off 0 bases at V and 1 base at J, with 8 bases between the two ends. There are 15 residues in the CDR3. CDR3 amino acids: CATSDLGSPQETQYF. The CDR3 DNA reads TGTGCCACCAGTGATTTGGGCAGTCCCCAAGAGACCCAGTACTTC.

At least ten counts were recorded for this clonotype. The chain carries TRBV7-2 and TRBJ2-7; D may be TRBD1 (6 bases). The CDR3 has 14 amino acids. V was trimmed by 5 bases and J by 3 bases, leaving 14 bases between them. Germline-derived CDR1 and CDR2 are SGHTA and FQGNSA. CDR3 residues: CASSVTGLGYEQYF. DNA for the CDR3: TGTGCCAGCAGCGTCACAGGGTTAGGCTACGAGCAGTACTTC.

The chain has TRBV29-1 and TRBJ2-7; D uncertain. This CDR3 is built from 13 residues. Looked up from germline, CDR1 is SQVTM and CDR2 is ANQGSEA. V was cut by 5 bases and J by 4 bases, with 15 bases left in between. CDR3 loop: CSVSIGLSYEQYF. The CDR3 DNA follows: TGCAGCGTTTCGATCGGGTTGTCGTACGAGCAGTACTTC.

CDR3 in DNA: TGTGCCAGCTCCCTACCGGGGTTCGGAGAGACCCAGTACTTC. Translated, it gives CASSLPGFGETQYF. V and J are TRBV18 and TRBJ2-5; D is perhaps TRBD2 (5 bases). CDR3 length equals 14 residues. Germline V gene sequence: CDR1 KGHSH, CDR2 LQKENI. Trimming stripped 6 bases from V and 4 bases from J, with 15 bases between.

This clonotype has ten or more counts. CDR3 loop: CSARSQGANSQPQHF. For the CDR3, the DNA is TGCAGTGCTAGATCACAGGGGGCAAATAGTCAGCCCCAGCATTTT. This sequence joins TRBV20-1 and TRBJ1-5; 9 bases map to TRBD1. Per germline, CDR1 DFQATT and CDR2 SNEGSKA (reference sequence). J gave up 6 bases and V 2 bases, and 8 bases lay outside the gene matches. The CDR3 is 15 residues long.

This clonotype was seen just once. The chain links TRBV7-3 to TRBJ1-4; 8 nucleotides line up with TRBD1. Germline assignment: CDR1 SGHTA and CDR2 FQGTGA. The CDR3 consists of 15 residues. Trimming cost V 3 bases and J 4 bases; bases outside gene matches: 4. CDR3 residues: CASSFGQGLNEKLFF. CDR3 coding DNA: TGTGCCAGCAGCTTCGGACAGGGCCTTAATGAAAAACTGTTTTTT.